This TCR beta chain was found in a study of early T cells in non-severe SARS-CoV-2 infection. Study summary: Sequencing of unsorted whole blood was done on bulk RNA, leaving chains unpaired. Study findings and constraints: CD4 and private specificities were missed by VDJdb matching, which favored anti-spike CD8 responses.

V was trimmed by 2 bases and J by 3 bases, leaving 10 bases between them. Germline assignment: CDR1 GTSNPN and CDR2 SVGIG (reference sequence). The length of the CDR3 is 13 residues. MiXCR, applied by TCRdb to the 5' RACE reads, yields one record per CDR3 protein. The table lists approximately 60,000 distinct CDR3 sequences, 10% to 15% of them singletons. A few counts support this clonotype. The antigen remains unidentified. This rearrangement joins TRBV30 to TRBJ1-2, with D possibly being TRBD1 (5 bases). Sequenced: whole blood. The clonotype was recovered from an adult who was a healthcare worker with PCR-confirmed SARS-CoV-2 infection or an uninfected control (not recorded which). CDR3 coding DNA: TGTGCCTGGAGTATCCTGACAGACTATGGCTACACCTTC. Residues: CAWSILTDYGYTF.